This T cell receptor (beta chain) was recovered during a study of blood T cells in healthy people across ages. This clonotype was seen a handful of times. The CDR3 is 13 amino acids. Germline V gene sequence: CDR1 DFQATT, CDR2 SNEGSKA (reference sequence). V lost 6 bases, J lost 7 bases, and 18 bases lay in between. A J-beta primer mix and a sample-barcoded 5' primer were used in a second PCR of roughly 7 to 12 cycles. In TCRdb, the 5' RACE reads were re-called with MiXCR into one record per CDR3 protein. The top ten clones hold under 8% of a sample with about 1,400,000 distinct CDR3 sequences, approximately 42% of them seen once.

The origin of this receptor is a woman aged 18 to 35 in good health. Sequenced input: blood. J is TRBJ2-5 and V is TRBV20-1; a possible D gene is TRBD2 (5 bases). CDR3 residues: CSAPLVLGRTQYF. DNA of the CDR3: TGCAGTGCGCCACTAGTCCTCGGGCGGACCCAGTACTTC.